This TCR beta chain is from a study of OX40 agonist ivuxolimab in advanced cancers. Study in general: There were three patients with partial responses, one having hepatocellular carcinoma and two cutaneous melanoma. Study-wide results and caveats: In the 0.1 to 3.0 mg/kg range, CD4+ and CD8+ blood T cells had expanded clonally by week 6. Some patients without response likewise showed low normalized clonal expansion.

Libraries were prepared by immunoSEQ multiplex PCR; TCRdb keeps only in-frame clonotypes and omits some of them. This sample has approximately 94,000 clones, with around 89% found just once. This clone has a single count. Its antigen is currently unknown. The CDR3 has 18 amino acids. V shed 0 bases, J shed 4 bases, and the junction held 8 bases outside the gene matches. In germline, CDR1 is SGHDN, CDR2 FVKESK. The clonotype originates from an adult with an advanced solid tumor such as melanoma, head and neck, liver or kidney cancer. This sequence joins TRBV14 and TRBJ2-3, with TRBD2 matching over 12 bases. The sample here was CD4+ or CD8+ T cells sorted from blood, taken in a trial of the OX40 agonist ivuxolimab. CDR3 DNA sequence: TGTGCCAGCAGCCAAGATCACCGGCTAGCGGGAGGGCCAGATACGCAGTATTTT. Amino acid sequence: CASSQDHRLAGGPDTQYF.